The sequence of this T cell receptor (beta chain) was determined in a study of T cell responses to AZD1222 COVID-19 vaccine. Looking at the study overall: Second-dose timings of about 4 or about 12 weeks were pooled.

TCRdb's table, derived via immunoSEQ multiplex PCR, lists solely in-frame clones and lacks some. The sample contains 200,000 to 300,000 clones, approximately 95% of which appear only once. Germline V gene lookup returns CDR1 MGHRA and CDR2 YSYEKL. The CDR3 is 15 residues long. V lost 3 bases to trimming and J lost 1 base, with 7 bases between them. The chain recombines TRBV4-1 with TRBJ2-6; D unclear. Sequences were derived from peripheral blood, sampled on day 0 of AZD1222 vaccination. The clonotype was recovered from an adult in good health. CDR3 residues: CASSQSPSGANVLTF. The DNA for the CDR3 is TGCGCCAGCAGCCAGAGTCCGTCTGGGGCCAACGTCCTGACTTTC.